This TCR beta chain was obtained from a study of spatial heterogeneity in lung cancer. Study as a whole: Detection of beta-chain sequences consistently exceeded that of alpha-chain sequences.

Findings and caveats of the study: In blood, ubiquitous expanded tumor TCRs appeared more at resection than follow-up.

Every cDNA TCR molecule received its own unique molecular identifier. One entry per CDR3 protein results from TCRdb running MiXCR on the 5' RACE reads. The sample shows 70,000 to 90,000 distinct CDR3 sequences, 10% to 15% of them seen only once. Time point here: sample taken at primary tumor resection. Whole RNA was taken from tumor, nontumor lung or frozen PBMC; it was then sequenced unsorted. Patients with untreated early-stage non-small cell lung cancer, numbering 72, were the donors. This clonotype was observed a handful of times. What it binds is not known. The CDR3 is 14 amino acids. The V gene's germline CDR1 is SGDLS and CDR2 YYNGEE. V shed 4 bases and J shed 8 bases, with 13 bases lying between them.

The chain links TRBV9 to TRBJ1-6; maybe TRBD1 (6 bases). The sequence came from a male donor with early-stage non-small cell lung cancer. The sequencing here drew on PBMCs, taken at surgery. CDR3 in DNA: TGTGCCAGCAGCTCACGACAGGAAGATTCACCCCTCCACTTT. This gives the protein CASSSRQEDSPLHF.